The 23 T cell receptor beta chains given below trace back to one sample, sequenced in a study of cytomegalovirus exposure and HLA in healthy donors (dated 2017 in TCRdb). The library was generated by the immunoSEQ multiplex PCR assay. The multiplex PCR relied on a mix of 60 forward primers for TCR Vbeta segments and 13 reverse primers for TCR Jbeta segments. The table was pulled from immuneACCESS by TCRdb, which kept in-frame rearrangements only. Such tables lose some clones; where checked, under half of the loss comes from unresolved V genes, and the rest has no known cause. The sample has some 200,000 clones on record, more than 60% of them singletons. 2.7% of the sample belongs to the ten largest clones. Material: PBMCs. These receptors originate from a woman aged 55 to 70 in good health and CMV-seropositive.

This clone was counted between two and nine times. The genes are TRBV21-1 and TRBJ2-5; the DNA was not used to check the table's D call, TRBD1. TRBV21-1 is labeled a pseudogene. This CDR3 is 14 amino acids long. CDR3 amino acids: CASSRYRGAETQYF. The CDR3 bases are TGTGCCAGCAGCAGGTACAGGGGGGCCGAGACCCAGTACTTC.

The CDR3: CASSPGVAGDEQYF. CDR3 nucleotide sequence: TGTGCCAGCAGCCCCGGGGTAGCGGGAGACGAGCAGTACTTC. This chain joins TRBV7-9 and TRBJ2-7; 9 bases line up with TRBD2. Germline V CDR1 and CDR2: SEHNR, FQNEAQ (reference sequence). There are 14 residues in the CDR3. Trimming cost V 5 bases and J 5 bases; bases outside gene matches: 7. Full variable domain (outside the CDR3, taken from reference TRBV7-9 and TRBJ2-7): DTGVSQNPRHKITKRGQNVTFRCDPISEHNRLYWYRQTLGQGPEFLTYFQNEAQLEKSRLLSDRFSAERPKGSFSTLEIQRTEQGDSAMYLCASSPGVAGDEQYFGPGTRLTVT.

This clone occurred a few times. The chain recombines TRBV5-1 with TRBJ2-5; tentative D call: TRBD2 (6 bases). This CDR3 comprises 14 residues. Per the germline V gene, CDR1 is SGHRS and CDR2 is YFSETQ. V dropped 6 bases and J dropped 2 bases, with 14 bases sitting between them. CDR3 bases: TGCGCCAGCAAAGTCGGGAGTATACAAGAGACCCAGTACTTC. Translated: CASKVGSIQETQYF.

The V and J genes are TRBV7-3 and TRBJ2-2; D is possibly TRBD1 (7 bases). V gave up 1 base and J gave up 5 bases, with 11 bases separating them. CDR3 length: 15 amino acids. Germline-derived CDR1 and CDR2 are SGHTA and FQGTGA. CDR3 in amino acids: CASSLRRGPTGELFF. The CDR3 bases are TGTGCCAGCAGCTTAAGGAGGGGGCCAACCGGGGAGCTGTTTTTT.

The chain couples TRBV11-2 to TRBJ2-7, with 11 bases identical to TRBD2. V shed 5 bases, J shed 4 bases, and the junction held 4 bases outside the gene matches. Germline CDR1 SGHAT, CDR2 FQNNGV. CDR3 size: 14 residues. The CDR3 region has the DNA TGTGCCAGCAGCCTGACTAGCGGGGAATACGAGCAGTACTTC. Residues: CASSLTSGEYEQYF.

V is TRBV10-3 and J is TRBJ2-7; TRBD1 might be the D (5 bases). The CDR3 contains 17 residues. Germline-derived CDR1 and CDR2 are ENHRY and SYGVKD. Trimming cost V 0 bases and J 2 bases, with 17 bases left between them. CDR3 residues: CAISESRAGSSTYEQYF. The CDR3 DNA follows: TGTGCCATCAGTGAGTCCCGGGCAGGGTCCTCAACCTACGAGCAGTACTTC.

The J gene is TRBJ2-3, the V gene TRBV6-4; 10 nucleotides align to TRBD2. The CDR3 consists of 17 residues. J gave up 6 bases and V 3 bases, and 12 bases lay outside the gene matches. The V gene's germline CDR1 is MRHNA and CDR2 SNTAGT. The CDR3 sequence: CASSERAGGRFVDTQYF. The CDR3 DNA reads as TGTGCCAGCAGTGAGCGAGCGGGGGGGCGTTTTGTTGATACGCAGTATTTT.

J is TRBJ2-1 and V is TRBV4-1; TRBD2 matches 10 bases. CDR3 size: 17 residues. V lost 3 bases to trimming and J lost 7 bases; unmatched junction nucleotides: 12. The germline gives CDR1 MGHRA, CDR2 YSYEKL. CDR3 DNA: TGCGCCAGCAGCCACTACCACACTAGCGGGGACTGGAATGAGCAGTTCTTC. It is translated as CASSHYHTSGDWNEQFF.

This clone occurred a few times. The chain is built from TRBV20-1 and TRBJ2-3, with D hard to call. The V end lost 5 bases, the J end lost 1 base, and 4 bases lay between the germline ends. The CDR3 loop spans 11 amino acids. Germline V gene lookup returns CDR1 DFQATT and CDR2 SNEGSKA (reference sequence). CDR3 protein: CSAPRTDTQYF. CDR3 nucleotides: TGCAGTGCTCCTCGCACAGATACGCAGTATTTT.

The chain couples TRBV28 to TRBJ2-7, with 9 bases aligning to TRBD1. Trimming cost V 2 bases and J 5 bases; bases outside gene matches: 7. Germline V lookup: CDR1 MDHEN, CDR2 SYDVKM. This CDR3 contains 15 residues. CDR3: CASSLGGQGFHEQYF. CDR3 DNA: TGTGCCAGCAGTTTAGGGGGACAGGGTTTCCACGAGCAGTACTTC.

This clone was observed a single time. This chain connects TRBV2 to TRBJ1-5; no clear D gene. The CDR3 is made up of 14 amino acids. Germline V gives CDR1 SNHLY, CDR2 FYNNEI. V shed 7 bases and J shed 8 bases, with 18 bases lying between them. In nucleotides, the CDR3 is TGTGCCAGCACTGGGAGGTATAGGGTTAAGCCCCAGCATTTT. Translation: CASTGRYRVKPQHF.

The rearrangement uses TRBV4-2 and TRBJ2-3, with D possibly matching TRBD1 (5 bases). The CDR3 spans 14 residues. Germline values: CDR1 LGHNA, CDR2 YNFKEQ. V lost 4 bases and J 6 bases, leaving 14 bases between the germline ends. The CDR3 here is CASSLTLGLDTQYF. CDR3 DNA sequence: TGTGCCAGCAGCCTGACATTGGGGCTTGATACGCAGTATTTT.

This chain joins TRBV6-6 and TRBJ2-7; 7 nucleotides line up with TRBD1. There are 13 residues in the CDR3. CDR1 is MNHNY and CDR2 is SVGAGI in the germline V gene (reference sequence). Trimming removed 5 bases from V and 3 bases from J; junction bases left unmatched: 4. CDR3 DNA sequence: TGTGCCAGCAGTCGGACAGGCATCTACGAGCAGTACTTC. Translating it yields CASSRTGIYEQYF.

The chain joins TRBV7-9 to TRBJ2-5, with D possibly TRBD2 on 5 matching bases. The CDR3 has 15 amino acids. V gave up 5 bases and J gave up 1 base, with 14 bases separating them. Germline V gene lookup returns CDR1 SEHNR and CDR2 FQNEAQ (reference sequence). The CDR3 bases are TGTGCCAGCAGCGCAAGTTCGGGATTCCAAGAGACCCAGTACTTC. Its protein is CASSASSGFQETQYF.

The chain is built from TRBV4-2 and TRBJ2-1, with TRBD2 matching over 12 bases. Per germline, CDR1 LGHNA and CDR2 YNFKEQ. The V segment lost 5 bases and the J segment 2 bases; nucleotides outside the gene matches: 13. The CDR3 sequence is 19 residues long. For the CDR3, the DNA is TGTGCCAGCAGCTCAAGATCCACTAGCGGGGGGAGCACCTACAATGAGCAGTTCTTC. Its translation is CASSSRSTSGGSTYNEQFF.

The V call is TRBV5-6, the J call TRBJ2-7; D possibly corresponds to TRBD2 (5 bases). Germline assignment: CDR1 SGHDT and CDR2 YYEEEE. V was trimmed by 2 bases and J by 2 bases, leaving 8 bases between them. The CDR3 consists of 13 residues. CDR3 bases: TGTGCCAGCAGCTTCGGGGTAACCTACGAGCAGTACTTC. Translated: CASSFGVTYEQYF.

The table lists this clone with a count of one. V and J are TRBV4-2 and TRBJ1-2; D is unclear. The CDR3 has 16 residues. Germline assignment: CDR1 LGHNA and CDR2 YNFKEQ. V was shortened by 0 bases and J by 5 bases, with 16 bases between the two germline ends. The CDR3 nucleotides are TGTGCCAGCAGCCAAGATATTAGGGAGGGTTGGTATGGCTACACCTTC. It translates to CASSQDIREGWYGYTF.

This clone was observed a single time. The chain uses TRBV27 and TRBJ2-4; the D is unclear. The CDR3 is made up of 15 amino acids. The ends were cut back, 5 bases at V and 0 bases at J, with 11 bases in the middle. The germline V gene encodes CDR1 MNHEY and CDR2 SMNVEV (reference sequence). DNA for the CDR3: TGTGCCAGCAGTCCCTTCCTAGGAGCCAAAAACATTCAGTACTTC. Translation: CASSPFLGAKNIQYF.

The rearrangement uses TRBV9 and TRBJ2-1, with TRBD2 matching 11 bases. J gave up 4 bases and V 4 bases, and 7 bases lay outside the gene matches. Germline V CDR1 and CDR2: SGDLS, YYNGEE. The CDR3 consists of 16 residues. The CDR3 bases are TGTGCCAGCAGCCCCTTAGCGGGGGGGCCGTACAATGAGCAGTTCTTC. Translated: CASSPLAGGPYNEQFF. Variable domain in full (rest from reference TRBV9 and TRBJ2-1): DSGVTQTPKHLITATGQRVTLRCSPRSGDLSVYWYQQSLDQGLQFLIQYYNGEERAKGNILERFSAQQFPDLHSELNLSSLELGDSALYFCASSPLAGGPYNEQFFGPGTRLTVL.

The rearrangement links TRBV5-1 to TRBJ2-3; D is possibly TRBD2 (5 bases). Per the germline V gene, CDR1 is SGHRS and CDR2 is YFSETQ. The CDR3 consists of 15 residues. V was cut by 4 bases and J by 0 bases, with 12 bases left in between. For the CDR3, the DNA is TGCGCCAGCAGCGTACAAGCGGAGAGCACAGATACGCAGTATTTT. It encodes CASSVQAESTDTQYF. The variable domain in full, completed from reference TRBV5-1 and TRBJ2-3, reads KAGVTQTPRYLIKTRGQQVTLSCSPISGHRSVSWYQQTPGQGLQFLFEYFSETQRNKGNFPGRFSGRQFSNSRSEMNVSTLELGDSALYLCASSVQAESTDTQYFGPGTRLTVL.

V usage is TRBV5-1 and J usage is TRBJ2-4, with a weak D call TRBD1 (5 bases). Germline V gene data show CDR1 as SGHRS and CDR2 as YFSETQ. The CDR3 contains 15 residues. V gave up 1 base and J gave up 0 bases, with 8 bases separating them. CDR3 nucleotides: TGCGCCAGCAGCTTGAGGGGAATAGCCAAAAACATTCAGTACTTC. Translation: CASSLRGIAKNIQYF.

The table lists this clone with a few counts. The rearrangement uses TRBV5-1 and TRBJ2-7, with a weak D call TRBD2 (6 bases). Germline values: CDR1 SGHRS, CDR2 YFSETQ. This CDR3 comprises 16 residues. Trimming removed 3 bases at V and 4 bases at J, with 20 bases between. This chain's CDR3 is CASSYTVGGTGYEQYF. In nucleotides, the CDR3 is TGCGCCAGCAGCTACACGGTGGGGGGTACCGGTTACGAGCAGTACTTC.

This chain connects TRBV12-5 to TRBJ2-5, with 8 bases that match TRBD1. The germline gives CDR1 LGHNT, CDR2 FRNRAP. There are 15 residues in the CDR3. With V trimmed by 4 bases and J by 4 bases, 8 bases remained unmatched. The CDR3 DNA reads TGTGCTAGTGGTTGGACAGGGTACGGGGCAGAGACCCAGTACTTC. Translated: CASGWTGYGAETQYF.